This T cell receptor beta chain emerged from a study of neurological immune-mediated disorders. MiXCR was run by TCRdb on the 5' RACE reads, yielding one entry per CDR3 protein. The sample consists of tens of thousands of distinct CDR3 sequences, 10% to 15% of them appearing once. This clonotype has at least ten counts. Its antigen remains unidentified. Study outcomes and limitations: HTLV-1-associated myelopathy had the most TCR clonal expansion, whereas multiple sclerosis had the least (lower than in healthy controls). None of the CDR3 amino acid sequences of expanded clones recurred across subjects, suggesting private repertoires in all groups.

Time point described: longitudinal time-point 2. The starting material, 2 million PBMCs stored at -80 C, gave rise to the unsorted libraries. Germline loops: CDR1 MNHEY, CDR2 SVGEGT. V lost 2 bases and J 0 bases, leaving 5 bases between the germline ends. The CDR3 length is 13 residues. The source of this sequence is a woman aged 40 to 55 in good health. The sequencing input was PBMCs. The gene calls are TRBV6-2 or TRBV6-3 and TRBJ2-7; D unresolved. The CDR3 is CASSYLLSYEQYF. Here the CDR3 DNA reads TGTGCCAGCAGTTACCTTCTCTCCTACGAGCAGTACTTC.